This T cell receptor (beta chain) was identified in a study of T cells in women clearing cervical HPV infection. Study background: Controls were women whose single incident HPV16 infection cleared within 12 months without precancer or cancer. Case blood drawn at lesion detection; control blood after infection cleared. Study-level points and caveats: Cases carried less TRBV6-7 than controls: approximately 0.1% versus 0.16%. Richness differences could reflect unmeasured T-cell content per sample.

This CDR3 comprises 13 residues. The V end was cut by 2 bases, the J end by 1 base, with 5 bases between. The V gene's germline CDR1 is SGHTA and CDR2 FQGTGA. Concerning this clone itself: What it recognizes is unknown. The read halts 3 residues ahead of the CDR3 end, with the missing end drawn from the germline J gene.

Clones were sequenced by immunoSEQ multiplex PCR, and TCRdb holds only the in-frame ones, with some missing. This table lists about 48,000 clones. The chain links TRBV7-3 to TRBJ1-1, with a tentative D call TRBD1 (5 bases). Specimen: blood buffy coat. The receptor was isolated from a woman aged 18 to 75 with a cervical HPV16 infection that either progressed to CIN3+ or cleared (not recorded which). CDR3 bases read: TGTGCCAGCAGCTTAGGGGCGAACACTGAA. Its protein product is CASSLGANTE. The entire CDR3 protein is CASSLGANTEAFF. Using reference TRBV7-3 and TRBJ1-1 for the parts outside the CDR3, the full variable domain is GAGVSQTPSNKVTEKGKYVELRCDPISGHTALYWYRQSLGQGPEFLIYFQGTGAADDSGLPNDRFFAVRPEGSVSTLKIQRTERGDSAVYLCASSLGANTEAFFGQGTRLTVV.